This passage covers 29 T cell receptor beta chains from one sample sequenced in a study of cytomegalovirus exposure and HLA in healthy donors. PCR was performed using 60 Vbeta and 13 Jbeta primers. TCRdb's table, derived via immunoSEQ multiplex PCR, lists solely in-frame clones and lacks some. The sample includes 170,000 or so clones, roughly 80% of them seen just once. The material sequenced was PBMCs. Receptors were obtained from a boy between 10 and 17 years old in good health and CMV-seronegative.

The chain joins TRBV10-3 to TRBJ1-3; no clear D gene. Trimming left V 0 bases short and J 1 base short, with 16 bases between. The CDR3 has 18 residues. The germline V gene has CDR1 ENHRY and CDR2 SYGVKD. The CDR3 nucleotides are TGTGCCATCAGTGAGTCGGGGTGGAGGGTTGGTTCTGGAAACACCATATATTTT. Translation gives CAISESGWRVGSGNTIYF.

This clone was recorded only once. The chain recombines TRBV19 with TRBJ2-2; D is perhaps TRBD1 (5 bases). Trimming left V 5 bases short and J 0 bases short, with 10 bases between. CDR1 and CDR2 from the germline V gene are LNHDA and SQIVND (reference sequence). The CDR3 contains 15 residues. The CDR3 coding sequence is TGTGCCAGTAGTGTACTGGACACGAACACCGGGGAGCTGTTTTTT. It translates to CASSVLDTNTGELFF. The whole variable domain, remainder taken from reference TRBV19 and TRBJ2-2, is DGGITQSPKYLFRKEGQNVTLSCEQNLNHDAMYWYRQDPGQGLRLIYYSQIVNDFQKGDIAEGYSVSREKKESFPLTVTSAQKNPTAFYLCASSVLDTNTGELFFGEGSRLTVL.

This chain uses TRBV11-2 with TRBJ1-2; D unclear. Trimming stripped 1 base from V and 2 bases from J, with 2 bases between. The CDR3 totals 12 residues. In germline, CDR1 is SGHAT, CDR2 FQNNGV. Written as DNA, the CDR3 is TGTGCCAGCAGCTTAGCAAACTATGGCTACACCTTC. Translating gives CASSLANYGYTF.

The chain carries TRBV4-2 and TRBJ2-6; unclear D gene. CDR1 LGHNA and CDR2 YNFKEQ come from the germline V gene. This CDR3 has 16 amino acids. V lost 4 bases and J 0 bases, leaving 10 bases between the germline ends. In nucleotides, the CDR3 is TGTGCCAGCAGCCCGCAGGAAAACTCTGGGGCCAACGTCCTGACTTTC. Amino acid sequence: CASSPQENSGANVLTF.

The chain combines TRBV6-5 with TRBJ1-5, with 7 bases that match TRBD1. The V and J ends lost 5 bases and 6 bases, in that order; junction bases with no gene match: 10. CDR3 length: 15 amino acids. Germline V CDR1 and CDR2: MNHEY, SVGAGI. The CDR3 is CASSRPGTDRQPQHF. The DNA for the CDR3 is TGTGCCAGCAGTCGGCCCGGGACAGATCGTCAGCCCCAGCATTTT.

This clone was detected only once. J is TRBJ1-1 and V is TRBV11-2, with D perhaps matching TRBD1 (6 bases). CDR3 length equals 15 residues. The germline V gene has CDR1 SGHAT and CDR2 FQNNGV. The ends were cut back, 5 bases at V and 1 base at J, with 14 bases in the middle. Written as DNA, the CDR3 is TGTGCCAGCAGCGTACCAGGGGCTGGGAACACTGAAGCTTTCTTT. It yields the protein CASSVPGAGNTEAFF.

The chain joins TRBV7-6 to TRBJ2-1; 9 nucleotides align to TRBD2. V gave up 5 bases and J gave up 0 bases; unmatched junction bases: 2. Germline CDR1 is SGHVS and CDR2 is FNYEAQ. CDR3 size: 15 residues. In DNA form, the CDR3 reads TGTGCCAGCAGCCCGACTAGCGGCTCCTACAATGAGCAGTTCTTC. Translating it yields CASSPTSGSYNEQFF.

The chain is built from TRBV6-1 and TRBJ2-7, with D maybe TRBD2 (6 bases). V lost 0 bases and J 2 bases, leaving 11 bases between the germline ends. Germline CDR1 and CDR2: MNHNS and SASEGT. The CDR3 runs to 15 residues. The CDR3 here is CASSEAPGSAYEQYF. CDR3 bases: TGTGCCAGCAGTGAAGCCCCCGGGAGTGCCTACGAGCAGTACTTC.

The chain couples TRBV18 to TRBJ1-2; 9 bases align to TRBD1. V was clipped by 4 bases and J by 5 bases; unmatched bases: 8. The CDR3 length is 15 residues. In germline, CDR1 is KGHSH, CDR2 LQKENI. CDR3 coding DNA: TGTGCCAGCTCACTCACCGGGACAGGGATGTATGGCTACACCTTC. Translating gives CASSLTGTGMYGYTF.

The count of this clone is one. The CDR3 DNA follows: TGTGCCAGCTCGGGGGGAAACACTGAAGCTTTCTTT. Translation: CASSGGNTEAFF. V and J are TRBV28 and TRBJ1-1; possible D gene TRBD1, 5 bases. This CDR3 region has 12 residues. V was cut by 8 bases and J by 2 bases, with 9 bases left in between. Germline V gives CDR1 MDHEN, CDR2 SYDVKM.

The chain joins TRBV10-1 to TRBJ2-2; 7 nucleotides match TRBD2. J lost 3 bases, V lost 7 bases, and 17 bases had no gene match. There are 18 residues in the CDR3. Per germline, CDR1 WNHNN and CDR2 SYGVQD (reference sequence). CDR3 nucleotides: TGCGCCAGCAAATGCAGCGGGAACTACCTAATGCACACCGGGGAGCTGTTTTTT. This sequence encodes CASKCSGNYLMHTGELFF.

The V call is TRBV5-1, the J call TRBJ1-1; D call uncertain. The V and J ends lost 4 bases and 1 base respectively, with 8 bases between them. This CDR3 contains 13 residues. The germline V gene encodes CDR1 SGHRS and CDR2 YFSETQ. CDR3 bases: TGCGCCAGCAGCGTCAGCGGGAACACTGAAGCTTTCTTT. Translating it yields CASSVSGNTEAFF.

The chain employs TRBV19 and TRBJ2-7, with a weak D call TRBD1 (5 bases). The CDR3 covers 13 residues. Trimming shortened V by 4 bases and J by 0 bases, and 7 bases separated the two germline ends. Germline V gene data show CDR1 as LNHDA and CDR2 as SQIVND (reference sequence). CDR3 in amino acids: CASSTQVSYEQYF. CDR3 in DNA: TGTGCCAGTAGTACACAGGTCTCCTACGAGCAGTACTTC.

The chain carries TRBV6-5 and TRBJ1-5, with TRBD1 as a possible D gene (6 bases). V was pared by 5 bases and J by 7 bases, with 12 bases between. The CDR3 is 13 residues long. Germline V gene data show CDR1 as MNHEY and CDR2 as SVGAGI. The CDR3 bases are TGTGCCAGCAGTATAATAACAGGGCAGCCCCAGCATTTT. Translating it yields CASSIITGQPQHF.

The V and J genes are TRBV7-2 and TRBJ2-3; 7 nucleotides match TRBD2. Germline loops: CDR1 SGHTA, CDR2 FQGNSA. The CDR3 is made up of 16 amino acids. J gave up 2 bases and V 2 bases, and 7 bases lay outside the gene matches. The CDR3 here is CASSLIGRVFTDTQYF. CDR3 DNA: TGTGCCAGCAGCTTAATTGGGAGGGTGTTCACAGATACGCAGTATTTT.

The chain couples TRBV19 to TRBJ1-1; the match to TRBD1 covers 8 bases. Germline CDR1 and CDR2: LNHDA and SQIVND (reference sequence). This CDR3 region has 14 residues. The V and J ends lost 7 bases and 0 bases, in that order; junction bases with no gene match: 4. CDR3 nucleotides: TGTGCCAGTACCTTGGACAGGGTGAACACTGAAGCTTTCTTT. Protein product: CASTLDRVNTEAFF.

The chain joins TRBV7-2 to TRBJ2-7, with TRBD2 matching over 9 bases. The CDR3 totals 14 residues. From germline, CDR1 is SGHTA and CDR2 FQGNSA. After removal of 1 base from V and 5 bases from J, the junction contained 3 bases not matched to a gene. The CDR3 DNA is TGTGCCAGCAGCTTAGGACTAGCGGTTAACGAGCAGTACTTC. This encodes CASSLGLAVNEQYF.

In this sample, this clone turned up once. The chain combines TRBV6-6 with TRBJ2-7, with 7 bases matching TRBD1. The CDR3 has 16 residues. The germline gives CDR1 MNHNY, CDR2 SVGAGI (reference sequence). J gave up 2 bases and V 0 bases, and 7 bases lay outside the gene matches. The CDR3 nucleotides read TGTGCCAGCAGTTACTCGAGACCGGGACAGACCTACGAGCAGTACTTC. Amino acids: CASSYSRPGQTYEQYF.

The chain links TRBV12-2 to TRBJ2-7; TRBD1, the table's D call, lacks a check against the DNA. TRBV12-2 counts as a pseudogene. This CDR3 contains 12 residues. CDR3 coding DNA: TGTGCAAGTCGCCCTCTCAGGTACGAGCAGTACTTC. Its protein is CASRPLRYEQYF.

CDR3 nucleotides: TGTGCCTGGAGTGCCACGAACACCGGGGAGCTGTTTTTT. Amino acid sequence: CAWSATNTGELFF. The genes are TRBV30 and TRBJ2-2; no clear D gene. This CDR3 comprises 13 residues. Germline loops: CDR1 GTSNPN, CDR2 SVGIG (reference sequence). Trimming removed 1 base from V and 0 bases from J, with 3 bases in between.

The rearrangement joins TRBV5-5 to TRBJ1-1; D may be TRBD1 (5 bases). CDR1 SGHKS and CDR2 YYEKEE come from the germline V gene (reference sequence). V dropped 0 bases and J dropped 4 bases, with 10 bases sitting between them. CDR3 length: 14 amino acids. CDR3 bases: TGTGCCAGCAGCTTGGGACGGGGGGGCACTGAAGCTTTCTTT. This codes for CASSLGRGGTEAFF.

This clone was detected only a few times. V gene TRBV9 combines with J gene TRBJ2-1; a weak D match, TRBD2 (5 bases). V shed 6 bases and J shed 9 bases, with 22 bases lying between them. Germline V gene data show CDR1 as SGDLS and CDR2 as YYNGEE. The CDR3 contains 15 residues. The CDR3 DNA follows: TGTGCCAGCACCCAAGCCCCTCAAGCGGCAGGTGAGCAGTTCTTC. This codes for CASTQAPQAAGEQFF.

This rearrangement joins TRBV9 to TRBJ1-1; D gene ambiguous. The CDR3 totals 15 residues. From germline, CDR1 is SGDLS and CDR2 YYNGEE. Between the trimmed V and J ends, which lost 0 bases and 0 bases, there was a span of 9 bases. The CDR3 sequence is CASSVDPGVNTEAFF. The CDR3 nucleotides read TGTGCCAGCAGCGTAGATCCGGGAGTGAACACTGAAGCTTTCTTT.

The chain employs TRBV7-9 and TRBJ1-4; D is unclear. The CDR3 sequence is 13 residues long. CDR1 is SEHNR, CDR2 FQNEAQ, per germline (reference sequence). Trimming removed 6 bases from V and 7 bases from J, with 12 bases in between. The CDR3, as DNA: TGTGCCAGCAGGAGAGATGAGATTGAAAAACTGTTTTTT. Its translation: CASRRDEIEKLFF.

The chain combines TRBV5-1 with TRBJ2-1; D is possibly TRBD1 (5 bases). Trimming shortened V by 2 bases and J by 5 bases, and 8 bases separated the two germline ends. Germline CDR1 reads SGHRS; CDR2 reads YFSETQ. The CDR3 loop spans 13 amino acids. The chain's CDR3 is CASSFQGHNEQFF. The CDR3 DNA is TGCGCCAGCAGCTTTCAGGGTCACAATGAGCAGTTCTTC.

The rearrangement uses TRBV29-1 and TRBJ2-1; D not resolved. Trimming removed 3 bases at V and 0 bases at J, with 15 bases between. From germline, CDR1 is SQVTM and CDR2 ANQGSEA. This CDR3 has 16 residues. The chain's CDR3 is CSVDMTDRSSYNEQFF. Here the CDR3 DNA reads TGCAGCGTTGATATGACCGATAGGAGCTCCTACAATGAGCAGTTCTTC.

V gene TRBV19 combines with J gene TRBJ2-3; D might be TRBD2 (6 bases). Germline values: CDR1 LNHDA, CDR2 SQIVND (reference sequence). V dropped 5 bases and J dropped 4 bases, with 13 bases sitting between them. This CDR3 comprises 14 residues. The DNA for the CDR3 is TGTGCCAGTAGTGCGACTAGGACTGCAGATACGCAGTATTTT. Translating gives CASSATRTADTQYF.

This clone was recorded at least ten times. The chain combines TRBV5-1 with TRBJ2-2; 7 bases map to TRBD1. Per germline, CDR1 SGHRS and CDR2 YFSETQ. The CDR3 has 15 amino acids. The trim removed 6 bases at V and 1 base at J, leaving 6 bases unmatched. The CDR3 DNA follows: TGCGCCAGCATCGCCGGGACAGAGAACACCGGGGAGCTGTTTTTT. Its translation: CASIAGTENTGELFF.

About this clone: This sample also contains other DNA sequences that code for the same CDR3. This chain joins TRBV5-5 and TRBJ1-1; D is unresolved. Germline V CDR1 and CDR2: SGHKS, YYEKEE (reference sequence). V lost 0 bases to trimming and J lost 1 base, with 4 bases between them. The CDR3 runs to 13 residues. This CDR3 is CASSLAGNTEAFF. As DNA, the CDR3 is TGTGCCAGCAGCTTGGCAGGGAACACTGAAGCTTTCTTT.